Below, 20 T cell receptor beta chains from the same sample are listed, as sequenced in a study of blood T cells in healthy people across ages. With a J-beta primer mix and a sample-barcoded 5' primer, a second PCR ran 7 to 11 cycles. TCRdb recomputed calls from the 5' RACE reads with MiXCR, one row per CDR3 protein. The sample includes approximately 820,000 distinct CDR3 sequences, under 45% of them seen just once. Sequenced: blood. All receptors come from a man in his 60s in good health.

V usage is TRBV4-1 and J usage is TRBJ2-5; D gene unclear. This CDR3 comprises 15 residues. Germline V gene sequence: CDR1 MGHRA, CDR2 YSYEKL. V gave up 0 bases and J gave up 2 bases, with 10 bases separating them. The CDR3 DNA follows: TGCGCCAGCAGCCAAGATAGTATGGTTCAAGAGACCCAGTACTTC. Its translation is CASSQDSMVQETQYF.

The rearrangement uses TRBV3-1 and TRBJ1-4; TRBD1 agrees at 7 bases. After removal of 2 bases from V and 5 bases from J, the junction contained 8 bases not matched to a gene. The CDR3 spans 16 residues. Germline V gives CDR1 LGHDT, CDR2 YNNKEL (reference sequence). CDR3 in DNA: TGTGCCAGCAGCCAAACCTCGGGACAGAGAAATGAAAAACTGTTTTTT. Amino acids: CASSQTSGQRNEKLFF.

This chain links TRBV6-6 with TRBJ2-7; no clear D gene. The CDR3 extends over 12 amino acids. From germline, CDR1 is MNHNY and CDR2 SVGAGI (reference sequence). V lost 6 bases and J lost 3, with 9 bases in between. For the CDR3, the DNA is TGTGCCAGCAGGGGAACTATCTACGAGCAGTACTTC. Translating it yields CASRGTIYEQYF.

This rearrangement joins TRBV25-1 to TRBJ2-1, with D possibly called TRBD1 or TRBD2 (7 bases each). Germline loops: CDR1 MGHDK, CDR2 SYGVNS. The CDR3 is made up of 17 amino acids. The V and J ends lost 0 bases and 10 bases respectively, with 22 bases between them. Written as DNA, the CDR3 is TGTGCCAGCAGTGAATATAAAGTAGGGGGGAGGGGGCACGAGCAGTTCTTC. This gives the protein CASSEYKVGGRGHEQFF.

The rearrangement links TRBV2 to TRBJ2-3; 12 positions agree with TRBD2. Germline trimming cut 6 bases from V and 1 base from J; bases unmatched to any gene: 14. The germline V gene encodes CDR1 SNHLY and CDR2 FYNNEI. This CDR3 comprises 19 residues. The CDR3 DNA sequence: TGTGCCAGCAGGGACCCGCGGACTAGCGGGGCCCTGGGCACAGATACGCAGTATTTT. It specifies CASRDPRTSGALGTDTQYF.

The rearrangement uses TRBV7-9 and TRBJ2-5; D might be TRBD1 (5 bases). The CDR3 is 15 amino acids. The V and J ends lost 7 bases and 2 bases respectively, with 17 bases between them. Germline V gene sequence: CDR1 SEHNR, CDR2 FQNEAQ (reference sequence). The CDR3 region is CASTLYPQGQETQYF. CDR3 in DNA: TGTGCCAGCACCCTATATCCCCAGGGTCAAGAGACCCAGTACTTC.

This clonotype appeared a few times. This chain joins TRBV5-1 and TRBJ2-2; D possibly corresponds to TRBD1 (5 bases). Germline CDR1 SGHRS, CDR2 YFSETQ. The CDR3 runs to 14 residues. Trimming took off 4 bases at V and 3 bases at J, with 10 bases between the two ends. The CDR3 region is CASSSDRDTGELFF. CDR3 nucleotides: TGCGCCAGCAGCAGTGACAGAGACACCGGGGAGCTGTTTTTT.

The chain has TRBV30 and TRBJ1-1; D is unresolved. This CDR3 spans 14 amino acids. The V gene lost 5 bases and the J gene lost 2 bases, with 15 bases spanning the gap. CDR1 is GTSNPN, CDR2 SVGIG, per germline (reference sequence). The CDR3 region has the DNA TGTGCCTGGGAAAACAGAGGTCCAAACACTGAAGCTTTCTTT. It is translated as CAWENRGPNTEAFF.

The chain couples TRBV4-3 to TRBJ2-3; 9 bases line up with TRBD1. The CDR3 runs 15 residues. Germline assignment: CDR1 LGHNA and CDR2 YSLEER. The trim removed 4 bases at V and 2 bases at J, leaving 4 bases unmatched. Here the CDR3 reads CASSRDRDHTDTQYF. The CDR3 coding sequence is TGCGCCAGCAGCCGGGACAGGGACCACACAGATACGCAGTATTTT.

The sample holds a few counts of this clonotype. The chain couples TRBV4-2 to TRBJ2-1; D perhaps matches TRBD2 (5 bases). Trimming removed 4 bases from V and 6 bases from J, with 22 bases in between. Germline CDR1 reads LGHNA; CDR2 reads YNFKEQ. This CDR3 has 17 residues. CDR3 DNA: TGTGCCAGCAGCCGCAGTAGTGCAGTGGGCGAGGGCAATGAGCAGTTCTTC. The encoded protein is CASSRSSAVGEGNEQFF.

The genes are TRBV5-1 and TRBJ2-6, with TRBD1 as a possible D gene (6 bases). The CDR3 contains 16 residues. The germline gives CDR1 SGHRS, CDR2 YFSETQ. V was pared by 8 bases and J by 2 bases, with 17 bases between. The CDR3 DNA is TGCGCCAGTCATGCAGGGGAACTCGCTGGGGCCAACGTCCTGACTTTC. It specifies CASHAGELAGANVLTF.

This clonotype occurred a few times. The J gene is TRBJ1-5, the V gene TRBV29-1; D remains ambiguous. In germline, CDR1 is SQVTM, CDR2 ANQGSEA. V was clipped by 3 bases and J by 6 bases, with 12 bases between them. The CDR3 runs to 13 residues. CDR3 residues: CSVEGREGQPQHF. The CDR3 DNA sequence: TGCAGCGTTGAGGGCCGGGAAGGTCAGCCCCAGCATTTT.

CDR3 bases: TGCAGTGCGGACAGGGGGACTGAAGCTTTCTTT. Protein: CSADRGTEAFF. The chain combines TRBV20-1 with TRBJ1-1; 10 positions match TRBD1. CDR1 and CDR2 (germline): DFQATT, SNEGSKA (reference sequence). The J segment lost 5 bases and the V segment lost 6 bases, leaving 0 bases of the junction unmatched. This CDR3 spans 11 amino acids.

This rearrangement joins TRBV29-1 to TRBJ2-4; D gene ambiguous. V lost 7 bases and J 11 bases, leaving 12 bases between the germline ends. This CDR3 has 10 residues. Germline-derived CDR1 and CDR2 are SQVTM and ANQGSEA. This chain's CDR3 is CSATPGVQYF. As DNA, the CDR3 is TGCAGCGCCACTCCGGGTGTTCAGTACTTC.

The rearrangement uses TRBV6-2 or TRBV6-3 and TRBJ2-4; 7 bases agree with TRBD1. Germline CDR1 and CDR2: MNHEY and SVGEGT. The trim removed 8 bases at V and 3 bases at J, leaving 13 bases unmatched. The length of the CDR3 is 16 residues. Written as DNA, the CDR3 is TGTGCCAGCCGGCCTGCACCCGGGACAGACAAAAACATTCAGTACTTC. Translated, it gives CASRPAPGTDKNIQYF.

J is TRBJ2-3 and V is TRBV12-3 or TRBV12-4; D is ambiguous. V gave up 3 bases and J gave up 2 bases, with 12 bases separating them. The CDR3 length is 15 residues. The CDR3 region has the DNA TGTGCCAGCAGTTTTGAAGGAATTTACACAGATACGCAGTATTTT. This gives the protein CASSFEGIYTDTQYF.

In its sample, this clonotype was seen a few times. The chain carries TRBV6-6 and TRBJ2-4; D uncertain. The CDR3 covers 16 residues. Germline V gives CDR1 MNHNY, CDR2 SVGAGI (reference sequence). V gave up 2 bases and J gave up 5 bases, with 16 bases separating them. CDR3 nucleotides: TGTGCCAGCAGTTACCGAAGGACCGTTCCAGAAAACATTCAGTACTTC. Its translation is CASSYRRTVPENIQYF.

Concerning this clonotype itself: A clone one base away is much larger, so this may be a read error. This chain joins TRBV10-3 and TRBJ2-7; 10 bases match TRBD1. The CDR3 spans 13 residues. V lost 6 bases, J lost 9 bases, and 8 bases stayed unmatched. The germline gives CDR1 ENHRY, CDR2 SYGVKD. The CDR3 DNA sequence: TGTGCCATCAGACCCGGGACAGGGGATAGGCAGTACTTC. Amino acid sequence: CAIRPGTGDRQYF.

This chain uses TRBV20-1 with TRBJ2-1; 8 bases are shared with TRBD2. Trimming cost V 6 bases and J 8 bases; bases outside gene matches: 12. Germline V gives CDR1 DFQATT, CDR2 SNEGSKA (reference sequence). The CDR3 is 14 residues long. Here the CDR3 DNA reads TGCAGTGCAACCGGGACTAGTACTGGCCATGAGCAGTTCTTC. It yields the protein CSATGTSTGHEQFF.

This clonotype turned up a few times. The chain employs TRBV11-3 and TRBJ2-4; tentatively, D is TRBD1 (7 bases). V was clipped by 5 bases and J by 0 bases, with 11 bases between them. The CDR3 consists of 15 residues. Germline V CDR1 and CDR2: SGHNT, YENEEA. The CDR3 sequence is CASSPRDRAKNIQYF. The DNA for the CDR3 is TGTGCCAGCAGCCCGCGGGACAGAGCCAAAAACATTCAGTACTTC.